The 9 T cell receptor beta chains given below trace back to one sample, sequenced in a study of beta chain features in type 1 diabetes. Every isolated RNA sample was fully reverse transcribed, so sequencing captured expressed TCRB transcripts. Libraries were prepared by immunoSEQ multiplex PCR; TCRdb keeps only in-frame clonotypes and omits some of them. The sample carries 110,000 or so clones, 40% recorded once. The sequencing input was stem cell memory CD4+ T cells from blood. The receptors here all came from a woman between 18 and 30 years old in good health.

The chain has TRBV7-9 and TRBJ2-7; 7 bases are a match to TRBD1. Germline CDR1 reads SEHNR; CDR2 reads FQNEAQ (reference sequence). After removal of 6 bases from V and 2 bases from J, the junction contained 13 bases not matched to a gene. The CDR3 has 16 amino acids. The CDR3 DNA sequence: TGTGCCAGCAGTGTTCACCTCGGGACAGCCGCCTACGAGCAGTACTTC. Translation: CASSVHLGTAAYEQYF.

This chain uses TRBV6-5 with TRBJ2-7; 12 bases fit TRBD2. Germline-derived CDR1 and CDR2 are MNHEY and SVGAGI. After removal of 4 bases from V and 6 bases from J, the junction contained 7 bases not matched to a gene. CDR3 length: 15 amino acids. CDR3 in amino acids: CASSFRLAGVGEQYF. The DNA for the CDR3 is TGTGCCAGCAGTTTTCGACTAGCGGGAGTGGGCGAGCAGTACTTC.

The genes are TRBV13 and TRBJ2-2; D is ambiguous. CDR1 and CDR2 (germline): PRHDT, FYEKMQ (reference sequence). The CDR3 contains 13 residues. Trimming removed 5 bases at V and 6 bases at J, with 10 bases between. CDR3: CASSIYLAGELFF. Here the CDR3 DNA reads TGTGCCAGCAGCATATACTTGGCCGGGGAGCTGTTTTTT.

The gene calls are TRBV5-4 and TRBJ1-2; D uncertain. CDR3 length: 14 residues. V lost 4 bases, J lost 0 bases, and 10 bases lay in between. CDR1 and CDR2 from the germline V gene are SGHNT and YYREEE (reference sequence). The CDR3 region is CASSLRGANYGYTF. DNA for the CDR3: TGTGCCAGCAGCCTTCGCGGAGCTAACTATGGCTACACCTTC.

This clone came up a few times. The DNA for the CDR3 is TGTGCCAGCAGCCCCCGGGCCAGGGGCAGCAATCAGCCCCAGCATTTT. Translation: CASSPRARGSNQPQHF. The genes are TRBV27 and TRBJ1-5; the D gene is possibly TRBD1 (6 bases). V lost 6 bases to trimming and J lost 1 base, with 16 bases between them. This CDR3 comprises 16 residues. The V gene's germline CDR1 is MNHEY and CDR2 SMNVEV (reference sequence).

J is TRBJ1-2 and V is TRBV7-6; D is unclear. The CDR3 runs to 13 residues. Trimming took 1 base from V and 4 from J, leaving 7 bases between them. Germline-derived CDR1 and CDR2 are SGHVS and FNYEAQ. The CDR3 coding sequence is TGTGCCAGCAGCTTAGGTACTTCCTATGGCTACACCTTC. This translates into CASSLGTSYGYTF.

The chain couples TRBV11-2 to TRBJ2-5; TRBD2 agrees at 8 bases. This CDR3 is 17 amino acids long. The germline gives CDR1 SGHAT, CDR2 FQNNGV. V was clipped by 2 bases and J by 5 bases; unmatched bases: 13. This chain's CDR3 is CASSLRPGGRWAETQYF. The CDR3, as DNA: TGTGCCAGCAGCTTACGTCCTGGCGGGAGGTGGGCGGAGACCCAGTACTTC.

This clone was observed a handful of times. Other DNA sequences in the sample encode the same CDR3. CDR3 protein: CASSLQVNTEAFF. The CDR3 DNA is TGTGCCAGCAGCTTACAGGTGAACACTGAAGCTTTCTTT. This chain links TRBV7-2 with TRBJ1-1; D remains ambiguous. V lost 2 bases, J lost 0 bases, and 4 bases lay in between. The CDR3 covers 13 residues. CDR1 is SGHTA, CDR2 FQGNSA, per germline.

V is TRBV21-1 and J is TRBJ1-1; TRBD1 was called by the table and not checked on the DNA. TRBV21-1 is reported as a pseudogene. The CDR3 spans 19 residues. Here the CDR3 reads CASSPSHLFHRGTNTEAFF. The DNA of the CDR3 is TGTGCCAGCAGCCCCAGCCACCTCTTTCACAGGGGCACGAACACTGAAGCTTTCTTT.